A single T cell receptor beta chain is shown here with its context. The repertoire was sequenced with immunoSEQ multiplex PCR; TCRdb's copy has only in-frame clones and lacks some. The sample yields tens of thousands of clones, about 88% seen once. This sample was included in a study of T cell responses to AZD1222 COVID-19 vaccine. This CDR3 contains 15 residues. Trimming took 1 base from V and 7 from J; bases not matched to a gene: 7. Germline V gene data show CDR1 as LGHDT and CDR2 as YNNKEL (reference sequence). The TCR comes from an adult in good health. The chain uses TRBV3-1 (or the pseudogene TRBV3-2) and TRBJ2-1; 7 bases agree with TRBD2. The sequencing here drew on peripheral blood, taken on day 0 of AZD1222 vaccination. CDR3 residues: CASSQGLAVGNEQFF. The DNA for the CDR3 is TGTGCCAGCAGCCAAGGGCTAGCGGTTGGGAATGAGCAGTTCTTC.